These 25 T cell receptor beta chains were all obtained from the same sample, sequenced in a study of neurological immune-mediated disorders. TCRdb ran MiXCR on the 5' RACE reads and lists one entry per CDR3 protein. Of roughly 70,000 distinct CDR3 sequences listed, roughly 5.6% are singletons. Sequencing was done on a sample of PBMCs. Receptors were obtained from a woman between 25 and 40 years old with multiple sclerosis.

The V and J genes are TRBV7-2 and TRBJ2-4; maybe TRBD2 (5 bases). CDR3 length: 14 residues. The germline gives CDR1 SGHTA, CDR2 FQGNSA. Trimming stripped 5 bases from V and 10 bases from J, with 18 bases between. In nucleotides, the CDR3 is TGTGCCAGCAGCCAGAGGACCTTCGGGGAAATTCAGTACTTC. Its protein product is CASSQRTFGEIQYF.

There are many counts of this clonotype. The V and J genes are TRBV20-1 and TRBJ1-4; D may be TRBD1 (6 bases). Germline assignment: CDR1 DFQATT and CDR2 SNEGSKA (reference sequence). CDR3 size: 14 residues. V lost 0 bases to trimming and J lost 2 bases, with 7 bases between them. CDR3 in amino acids: CSARDRGTNEKLFF. The CDR3 DNA sequence: TGCAGTGCTAGAGATAGGGGGACTAATGAAAAACTGTTTTTT.

This clonotype occurred many times. The CDR3 nucleotides read TGCGCCAGCAGCTTGGAGGGGCGCCAAGAGACCCAGTACTTC. Protein: CASSLEGRQETQYF. This chain uses TRBV5-1 with TRBJ2-5; a weak D match, TRBD1 (5 bases). CDR3 size: 14 residues. Looked up from germline, CDR1 is SGHRS and CDR2 is YFSETQ. The V end lost 0 bases, the J end lost 1 base, and 7 bases lay between the germline ends. The whole variable domain, filled in from reference TRBV5-1 and TRBJ2-5, reads KAGVTQTPRYLIKTRGQQVTLSCSPISGHRSVSWYQQTPGQGLQFLFEYFSETQRNKGNFPGRFSGRQFSNSRSEMNVSTLELGDSALYLCASSLEGRQETQYFGPGTRLLVL.

This clonotype came up many times. The chain couples TRBV5-1 to TRBJ1-6, with D possibly being TRBD1 (6 bases). Trimming removed 3 bases from V and 8 bases from J, with 12 bases in between. CDR3 size: 14 residues. In germline, CDR1 is SGHRS, CDR2 YFSETQ. This chain's CDR3 is CASSSGTKDSPLHF. The CDR3 nucleotides are TGCGCCAGCAGCTCCGGGACAAAGGATTCACCCCTCCACTTT.

This clonotype was seen more than once but under ten times. Mismatch with germline at one junction end may stem from a read error. This chain joins TRBV6-6 and TRBJ1-5; D perhaps matches TRBD1 (5 bases). In germline, CDR1 is MNHNY, CDR2 SVGAGI (reference sequence). The CDR3 runs to 19 residues. The CDR3 loop is CASSPPGGGGVRSNQPQNF. Written as DNA, the CDR3 is TGTGCCAGCTCCCCGCCCGGGGGTGGGGGAGTAAGGAGCAATCAGCCCCAGAATTTT.

To note about this clonotype: This could be a read error, since a much larger clone is one nucleotide away. CDR3 nucleotide sequence: TGCGCCAGCAGTATCACGCGTCTTGGGAATGAGCAGTTCTTC. Amino acids: CASSITRLGNEQFF. The chain has TRBV10-1 and TRBJ2-1; D gene uncertain. The germline V and J ends were trimmed by 5 bases and 7 bases, with 15 bases remaining between them. Per germline, CDR1 WNHNN and CDR2 SYGVQD (reference sequence). This CDR3 region has 14 residues.

This clonotype occurred a few times. Germline and junction disagree at one end, which may indicate a read error. The V and J genes are TRBV28 and TRBJ1-6; perhaps TRBD1 as D (6 bases). CDR1 and CDR2 from the germline V gene are MDHEN and SYDVKM. The CDR3 consists of 16 residues. The CDR3 reads CASSADPGAVNSPLNF. The DNA of the CDR3 is TGTGCCAGCAGCGCCGATCCGGGGGCTGTTAATTCACCCCTCAACTTT.

The CDR3 spells CASTSGTGVYEQYF. The DNA for the CDR3 is TGTGCCAGCACCTCCGGGACAGGGGTCTACGAGCAGTACTTC. The V gene is TRBV11-2, the J gene TRBJ2-7; 10 nucleotides line up with TRBD1. The trim removed 7 bases at V and 3 bases at J, leaving 6 bases unmatched. Germline-derived CDR1 and CDR2 are SGHAT and FQNNGV. This CDR3 contains 14 residues.

This clonotype has at least ten counts. The rearrangement joins TRBV15 to TRBJ1-6, with 8 bases aligning to TRBD1. This CDR3 region has 16 residues. V shed 3 bases and J 7 bases; nucleotides not matched to a gene: 8. Looked up from germline, CDR1 is LNHNV and CDR2 is YYDKDF (reference sequence). CDR3 region: CATSSPTWDRNSPLHF. In DNA form, the CDR3 reads TGTGCCACCAGCAGTCCGACCTGGGACAGGAATTCACCCCTCCACTTT.

This clonotype was detected ten times or more. This sequence joins TRBV5-1 and TRBJ1-2; no definite D call. The V gene lost 1 base and the J gene lost 3 bases, with 7 bases spanning the gap. The CDR3 is 13 residues long. In germline, CDR1 is SGHRS, CDR2 YFSETQ. The DNA of the CDR3 is TGCGCCAGCAGCTTGATGAGGGACTATGGCTACACCTTC. Translated, it gives CASSLMRDYGYTF. Full variable domain (rest looked up from reference TRBV5-1 and TRBJ1-2): KAGVTQTPRYLIKTRGQQVTLSCSPISGHRSVSWYQQTPGQGLQFLFEYFSETQRNKGNFPGRFSGRQFSNSRSEMNVSTLELGDSALYLCASSLMRDYGYTFGSGTRLTVV.

This clonotype was recorded at least ten times. This rearrangement joins TRBV3-1 to TRBJ2-1, with 8 bases aligning to TRBD2. This CDR3 region has 17 residues. The ends lost 4 bases at V and 8 bases at J; junction bases unmatched: 16. In germline, CDR1 is LGHDT, CDR2 YNNKEL (reference sequence). CDR3 DNA sequence: TGTGCCAGCAGCCCCTACCCTCGCGGTAGCGGGGCCGATGAGCAGTTCTTC. Protein sequence: CASSPYPRGSGADEQFF.

This rearrangement joins TRBV18 to TRBJ2-5, with D uncertain. This CDR3 region has 12 residues. Germline loops: CDR1 KGHSH, CDR2 LQKENI. Trimming stripped 0 bases from V and 3 bases from J, with 2 bases between. The DNA for the CDR3 is TGTGCCAGCTCACCACCGGAAGAGACCCAGTACTTC. This encodes CASSPPEETQYF.

This clonotype appeared many times. The chain uses TRBV20-1 and TRBJ1-1; D gene uncertain. The CDR3 totals 12 residues. Deletions cut 5 bases from V and 4 bases from J, with 11 bases between. The germline CDR1 and CDR2 sequences are DFQATT and SNEGSKA (reference sequence). CDR3 bases: TGCAGTGCTCCGCAAGGCGGCACTGAAGCTTTCTTT. Residues: CSAPQGGTEAFF.

The table lists this clonotype with a few counts. This rearrangement joins TRBV5-1 to TRBJ2-6, with D tentatively TRBD2 (5 bases). Germline loops: CDR1 SGHRS, CDR2 YFSETQ. Deletions cut 0 bases from V and 3 bases from J, with 13 bases between. The CDR3 spans 17 residues. CDR3 sequence: CASSLDGRTFGANVLTF. The CDR3 nucleotides are TGCGCCAGCAGCTTGGATGGGAGAACGTTTGGGGCCAACGTCCTGACTTTC.

The chain uses TRBV5-1 and TRBJ1-4; possibly TRBD1 for D (5 bases). The V gene's germline CDR1 is SGHRS and CDR2 YFSETQ. The CDR3 runs to 16 residues. The V gene lost 4 bases and the J gene lost 5 bases, with 18 bases spanning the gap. The CDR3 is CASSPGRFGDNEKLFF. DNA of the CDR3: TGCGCCAGCAGCCCCGGTCGGTTCGGGGACAATGAAAAACTGTTTTTT.

The table lists this clonotype with many counts. This chain uses TRBV2 with TRBJ2-3, with D tentatively TRBD1 or TRBD2 (6 bases each). The V gene's germline CDR1 is SNHLY and CDR2 FYNNEI. The CDR3 length is 15 residues. V shed 7 bases and J shed 1 base, with 15 bases lying between them. As DNA, the CDR3 is TGTGCCAGCAACGATCGGGGGCCACGCACAGATACGCAGTATTTT. This gives the protein CASNDRGPRTDTQYF.

In its sample, this clonotype was seen a few times. The rearrangement links TRBV15 to TRBJ1-2; 10 nucleotides line up with TRBD1. The CDR3 sequence is 15 residues long. Germline CDR1 is LNHNV and CDR2 is YYDKDF (reference sequence). V lost 3 bases to trimming and J lost 6 bases; unmatched junction nucleotides: 7. CDR3 sequence: CATSSPDRGLDGYTF. The CDR3 nucleotides read TGTGCCACCAGCAGTCCCGACAGGGGGCTGGATGGCTACACCTTC.

This clonotype has at least ten counts. The chain is built from TRBV20-1 and TRBJ2-1; D may correspond to TRBD1 or TRBD2 (7 bases each). This CDR3 spans 14 amino acids. V lost 6 bases and J 3 bases, leaving 15 bases between the germline ends. Germline V gene data show CDR1 as DFQATT and CDR2 as SNEGSKA (reference sequence). CDR3 DNA sequence: TGCAGTGCAAAGGGGGCTAGCGGCTACAATGAGCAGTTCTTC. Protein: CSAKGASGYNEQFF.

Concerning this clonotype itself: A clone one base away is much larger, so this may be a read error. The gene calls are TRBV28 and TRBJ1-2; D is unresolved. The V end lost 7 bases, the J end lost 1 base, and 16 bases lay between the germline ends. There are 15 residues in the CDR3. Germline CDR1 and CDR2: MDHEN and SYDVKM. The DNA for the CDR3 is TGTGCCAGCACGTCCCCGGGAAAGATTAACTATGGCTACACCTTC. Its protein product is CASTSPGKINYGYTF.

The gene calls are TRBV20-1 and TRBJ2-5, with no clear D. V was shortened by 5 bases and J by 4 bases, with 14 bases between the two germline ends. This CDR3 has 13 amino acids. The germline gives CDR1 DFQATT, CDR2 SNEGSKA (reference sequence). As DNA, the CDR3 is TGCAGTGCTCTTGGAAAGGGAACAGAGACCCAGTACTTC. Encoded protein: CSALGKGTETQYF.

This clonotype was seen many times. This rearrangement joins TRBV12-3 or TRBV12-4 to TRBJ1-1; no firm D call. V was trimmed by 6 bases and J by 5 bases, leaving 4 bases between them. This CDR3 contains 10 residues. The chain's CDR3 is CASSRTEAFF. In DNA, the CDR3 is TGTGCCAGCAGCAGGACTGAAGCTTTCTTT.

The V gene is TRBV5-1, the J gene TRBJ2-3, with D maybe TRBD1 (6 bases). Per germline, CDR1 SGHRS and CDR2 YFSETQ. Trimming pared 0 bases from V and 0 bases from J, leaving 8 bases between. The CDR3 length is 15 residues. The CDR3 sequence is CASSLAGASTDTQYF. CDR3 DNA: TGCGCCAGCAGCTTGGCAGGGGCGAGCACAGATACGCAGTATTTT.

At least ten counts were recorded for this clonotype. At one boundary the junction diverges from the germline segment, which might be a read error. The chain recombines TRBV20-1 with TRBJ2-7, with D possibly matching TRBD1 (6 bases). This CDR3 has 13 amino acids. Germline lookup yields CDR1 DFQATT and CDR2 SNEGSKA (reference sequence). The CDR3, as DNA: TGCAGCGCTACGTCGGACAGCCCCAACGAGCAGTACTTC. This sequence encodes CSATSDSPNEQYF.

This clonotype was seen many times. This chain joins TRBV27 and TRBJ1-5; the D gene is possibly TRBD1 (5 bases). The CDR3 runs 14 residues. Germline V gives CDR1 MNHEY, CDR2 SMNVEV (reference sequence). The V and J ends lost 5 bases and 4 bases respectively, with 12 bases between them. CDR3 sequence reads: CASSPVGGNQPQHF. Here the CDR3 DNA reads TGTGCCAGCAGTCCCGTGGGGGGTAATCAGCCCCAGCATTTT.

This clonotype came up many times. The rearrangement joins TRBV3-1 to TRBJ2-7, with 10 bases lining up with TRBD1. Trimming removed 4 bases from V and 5 bases from J; junction bases left unmatched: 2. The germline V gene encodes CDR1 LGHDT and CDR2 YNNKEL (reference sequence). The CDR3 length is 13 residues. This CDR3 is CASSRDRGNEQYF. The CDR3 region has the DNA TGTGCCAGCAGCCGGGACAGGGGCAACGAGCAGTACTTC.